The 27 T cell receptor beta chains listed next were all sequenced from one sample in a study of radiotherapy plus CTLA-4 blockade in lung cancer. Assay used: immunoSEQ multiplex PCR; TCRdb lists only in-frame clones, some missing. The sample yields fewer than 90,000 clones, less than 90% seen once. The input for sequencing was peripheral blood, taken from a patient treated with radiotherapy plus ipilimumab. Source of these receptors: a human donor with non-small cell lung cancer who had stable disease on radiotherapy plus ipilimumab.

The chain carries TRBV28 and TRBJ2-5; 7 bases agree with TRBD2. The DNA end is more similar to TRBJ2-7, so the J call may be wrong. The CDR3 sequence is 14 residues long. The germline V gene encodes CDR1 MDHEN and CDR2 SYDVKM. CDR3 sequence: CASTPGGGPVEQYF. DNA for the CDR3: TGTGCCAGCACGCCGGGGGGAGGACCGGTCGAGCAGTACTTC.

The chain combines TRBV21-1 with TRBJ2-7; TRBD2, the table's D call, was not compared with the DNA. TRBV21-1 is flagged as a pseudogene. The CDR3 consists of 19 residues. CDR3 sequence reads: CASSHPLVLAGPSSYEQYF. CDR3 coding DNA: TGTGCCAGCAGCCACCCCTTGGTATTAGCGGGTCCAAGCTCCTACGAGCAGTACTTC.

The chain uses TRBV5-6 and TRBJ2-1, with 16 nucleotides matching TRBD2. Trimming took 4 bases from V and 6 from J; bases not matched to a gene: 4. Germline loops: CDR1 SGHDT, CDR2 YYEEEE. This CDR3 has 16 residues. CDR3 loop: CASSDGTSGGVNEQFF. DNA of the CDR3: TGTGCCAGCAGCGACGGGACTAGCGGGGGGGTCAATGAGCAGTTCTTC.

V is TRBV4-2 and J is TRBJ2-1; 7 nucleotides agree with TRBD1. V gave up 5 bases and J gave up 5 bases; unmatched junction bases: 6. CDR3 length equals 14 residues. CDR1 and CDR2 (germline): LGHNA, YNFKEQ. CDR3 residues: CASSIRDRDNEQFF. CDR3 DNA sequence: TGTGCCAGCAGCATCCGGGACAGAGACAATGAGCAGTTCTTC.

The J gene is TRBJ1-3, the V gene TRBV5-1; D uncertain. Trimming cost V 4 bases and J 4 bases, with 9 bases left between them. The CDR3 loop spans 13 amino acids. Germline V gives CDR1 SGHRS, CDR2 YFSETQ. The CDR3 region has the DNA TGCGCCAGCAGCCCCTTATCCGGAAACACCATATATTTT. It is translated as CASSPLSGNTIYF.

The chain employs TRBV28 and TRBJ2-3, with 8 bases lining up with TRBD2. This CDR3 is 18 amino acids long. Germline loops: CDR1 MDHEN, CDR2 SYDVKM. The V gene end was trimmed by 5 bases and the J gene end by 0 bases; junction bases not matched to a gene: 13. CDR3 region: CASSAPEFSGKSTDTQYF. The DNA of the CDR3 is TGTGCCAGCAGTGCCCCGGAATTTAGCGGGAAGAGCACAGATACGCAGTATTTT.

This CDR3 reads CASSSGQGGRTQYF. The CDR3 DNA reads TGCGCCAGCAGTTCGGGACAGGGAGGCAGGACGCAGTATTTT. The chain combines TRBV10-1 with TRBJ2-3; 9 nucleotides agree with TRBD1. This CDR3 is built from 14 residues. CDR1 is WNHNN and CDR2 is SYGVQD in the germline V gene (reference sequence). The V and J ends lost 5 bases and 9 bases, in that order; junction bases with no gene match: 9.

The chain recombines TRBV18 with TRBJ1-3; 9 bases match TRBD1. Germline assignment: CDR1 KGHSH and CDR2 LQKENI. The CDR3 is 16 residues long. V shed 3 bases, J shed 3 bases, and the junction held 6 bases outside the gene matches. The DNA of the CDR3 is TGTGCCAGCTCACCGGGACAGGGACGTTATGGAAACACCATATATTTT. Protein: CASSPGQGRYGNTIYF.

This sequence joins TRBV28 and TRBJ2-5; TRBD2 matches at 8 bases. The CDR3 length is 17 residues. The J segment lost 5 bases and the V segment lost 6 bases, leaving 17 bases of the junction unmatched. Germline assignment: CDR1 MDHEN and CDR2 SYDVKM. In DNA form, the CDR3 reads TGTGCCAGCAGCTCTGCCCTCTCCGGGACTAGTGTGGAGACCCAGTACTTC. Protein: CASSSALSGTSVETQYF.

The chain links TRBV18 to TRBJ2-7; 7 bases are shared with TRBD2. The CDR3 spans 14 residues. Per germline, CDR1 KGHSH and CDR2 LQKENI. V shed 3 bases and J 2 bases; nucleotides not matched to a gene: 4. This CDR3 is CASSPAGTTYEQYF. The CDR3 nucleotides are TGTGCCAGCTCACCGGCCGGGACTACCTACGAGCAGTACTTC.

The chain couples TRBV4-1 to TRBJ1-6; D is perhaps TRBD1 (6 bases). V shed 0 bases and J shed 10 bases, with 16 bases lying between them. The CDR3 runs to 16 residues. Per germline, CDR1 MGHRA and CDR2 YSYEKL. The CDR3 DNA reads TGCGCCAGCAGCCAAGATAAGCAAGGGGGAAACTCACCCCTCCACTTT. Translated: CASSQDKQGGNSPLHF.

In its sample, this clone was seen a few times. The rearrangement uses TRBV11-2 and TRBJ2-5; 7 bases line up with TRBD1. Germline V gene sequence: CDR1 SGHAT, CDR2 FQNNGV. The trim removed 2 bases at V and 7 bases at J, leaving 7 bases unmatched. The CDR3 is made up of 14 amino acids. The CDR3 DNA reads as TGTGCCAGCAGCTTACCGGGACAGACCTTGACCCAGTACTTC. This sequence encodes CASSLPGQTLTQYF.

The chain has TRBV25-1 and TRBJ1-5; possible D gene TRBD1, 6 bases. The CDR3 extends over 12 amino acids. Germline V gives CDR1 MGHDK, CDR2 SYGVNS. Trimming removed 3 bases from V and 9 bases from J, with 9 bases in between. Written as DNA, the CDR3 is TGTGCCAGCAGTGAGGGGGCGGGGCCCCAGCATTTT. This sequence encodes CASSEGAGPQHF.

The chain uses TRBV6-1 and TRBJ2-7, with 7 bases aligning to TRBD2. This CDR3 has 14 amino acids. Trimming took 5 bases from V and 3 from J; bases not matched to a gene: 7. The germline gives CDR1 MNHNS, CDR2 SASEGT. CDR3 DNA sequence: TGTGCCAGCAGTTCGACTAGCCCTAACTACGAGCAGTACTTC. Its translation: CASSSTSPNYEQYF.

The J gene is TRBJ1-6, the V gene TRBV4-2; tentatively, D is TRBD1 (5 bases). Trimming removed 0 bases at V and 8 bases at J, with 11 bases between. The germline V gene has CDR1 LGHNA and CDR2 YNFKEQ. CDR3 size: 15 residues. CDR3 loop: CASSQEALGDSPLHF. CDR3 nucleotides: TGTGCCAGCAGCCAAGAGGCACTGGGGGATTCACCCCTCCACTTT.

This clone was observed a few times. The chain carries TRBV9 and TRBJ2-7, with D possibly being TRBD2 (6 bases). This CDR3 region has 15 residues. V gave up 0 bases and J gave up 0 bases, with 10 bases separating them. Germline V gives CDR1 SGDLS, CDR2 YYNGEE. CDR3 in amino acids: CASSVGDSSSYEQYF. The CDR3 nucleotides read TGTGCCAGCAGCGTAGGGGACTCGTCCTCCTACGAGCAGTACTTC. The variable domain in full, completed from reference TRBV9 and TRBJ2-7, reads DSGVTQTPKHLITATGQRVTLRCSPRSGDLSVYWYQQSLDQGLQFLIQYYNGEERAKGNILERFSAQQFPDLHSELNLSSLELGDSALYFCASSVGDSSSYEQYFGPGTRLTVT.

The J gene is TRBJ2-7, the V gene TRBV5-6, with TRBD2 matching 7 bases. The CDR3 runs 15 residues. J was trimmed by 0 bases and V by 1 base; bases with no gene match: 4. In germline, CDR1 is SGHDT, CDR2 YYEEEE. CDR3 residues: CASSLQRDYSYEQYF. CDR3 nucleotides: TGTGCCAGCAGCTTGCAGCGGGATTACTCCTACGAGCAGTACTTC.

V is TRBV11-2 and J is TRBJ1-6; D is perhaps TRBD1 (5 bases). Trimming took 5 bases from V and 5 from J, leaving 10 bases between them. In germline, CDR1 is SGHAT, CDR2 FQNNGV. The CDR3 runs to 14 residues. The CDR3 DNA reads TGTGCCAGCAGCCCAAGGGGTAATAATTCACCCCTCCACTTT. This encodes CASSPRGNNSPLHF.

This clone was counted once. This sequence joins TRBV5-1 and TRBJ1-2; 10 nucleotides line up with TRBD1. CDR1 is SGHRS, CDR2 YFSETQ, per germline. This CDR3 region has 15 residues. V lost 5 bases to trimming and J lost 5 bases; unmatched junction nucleotides: 9. The CDR3 is CASRTESDRGYGYTF. In DNA form, the CDR3 reads TGCGCCAGCAGAACCGAATCGGACAGGGGGTATGGCTACACCTTC.

The chain is built from TRBV18 and TRBJ1-4; possible D gene TRBD1, 5 bases. V was cut by 2 bases and J by 5 bases, with 9 bases left in between. The CDR3 sequence is 14 residues long. Per the germline V gene, CDR1 is KGHSH and CDR2 is LQKENI. The CDR3 protein is CASSPGKGNEKLFF. CDR3 DNA sequence: TGTGCCAGCTCACCAGGCAAGGGGAATGAAAAACTGTTTTTT.

The J gene is TRBJ1-1, the V gene TRBV6-4; a possible D gene is TRBD1 (5 bases). The CDR3 length is 14 residues. Germline V gene sequence: CDR1 MRHNA, CDR2 SNTAGT. Between the trimmed V and J ends, which lost 3 bases and 0 bases, there was a span of 8 bases. In DNA, the CDR3 is TGTGCCAGCAGTGAATGGGGGATGAACACTGAAGCTTTCTTT. Protein product: CASSEWGMNTEAFF.

V usage is TRBV7-2 and J usage is TRBJ2-3; D may be TRBD2 (5 bases). The CDR3 contains 14 residues. V was trimmed by 4 bases and J by 8 bases, leaving 16 bases between them. The germline V gene encodes CDR1 SGHTA and CDR2 FQGNSA. The CDR3: CASSSLTWAGTQYF. The CDR3 DNA reads as TGTGCCAGCAGCTCGCTCACCTGGGCGGGTACGCAGTATTTT.

This sequence joins TRBV9 and TRBJ1-2; tentatively, D is TRBD1 (5 bases). The CDR3 is 14 amino acids. The germline CDR1 and CDR2 sequences are SGDLS and YYNGEE. The germline V and J ends were trimmed by 1 base and 5 bases, with 12 bases remaining between them. CDR3 sequence: CASSVSAGTYGYTF. The CDR3 DNA is TGTGCCAGCAGCGTAAGTGCAGGGACTTATGGCTACACCTTC.

This clone has a single count. The chain recombines TRBV5-1 with TRBJ1-4, with 7 bases identical to TRBD1. CDR3 length: 15 amino acids. Trimming took 0 bases from V and 3 from J; bases not matched to a gene: 2. From germline, CDR1 is SGHRS and CDR2 YFSETQ. CDR3 region: CASSLAGGANEKLFF. CDR3 coding DNA: TGCGCCAGCAGCTTGGCAGGGGGGGCTAATGAAAAACTGTTTTTT.

The J gene is TRBJ2-7, the V gene TRBV7-9; D may correspond to TRBD1 or TRBD2 (5 bases each). From germline, CDR1 is SEHNR and CDR2 FQNEAQ (reference sequence). This CDR3 is built from 14 residues. Trimming removed 3 bases from V and 2 bases from J, with 11 bases in between. In DNA, the CDR3 is TGTGCCAGCAGCTTGGGGGTTTCGGCCTACGAGCAGTACTTC. Protein sequence: CASSLGVSAYEQYF.

The chain couples TRBV19 to TRBJ2-5; 10 bases agree with TRBD1. Per the germline V gene, CDR1 is LNHDA and CDR2 is SQIVND (reference sequence). Trimming cost V 5 bases and J 1 base; bases outside gene matches: 1. The CDR3 runs 14 residues. This CDR3 reads CASSRDRGQETQYF. CDR3 DNA: TGTGCCAGTAGTCGGGACAGGGGCCAAGAGACCCAGTACTTC.

This chain joins TRBV7-3 and TRBJ2-7, with 13 bases that match TRBD2. Germline V gives CDR1 SGHTA, CDR2 FQGTGA. V shed 4 bases and J 7 bases; nucleotides not matched to a gene: 7. The CDR3 consists of 15 residues. The DNA for the CDR3 is TGTGCCAGCAGCTCTGGACTAGCGGGAGCAGGGGAGCAGTACTTC. Amino acids: CASSSGLAGAGEQYF.